This is a list of T cell receptor beta chains from one sample in a study of T-cell reconstitution after alpha-beta-depleted transplantation in children. TCRdb reanalysed the PCR reads using MiXCR and keeps one entry per CDR3 protein. Here the sample spans a few hundred thousand distinct CDR3 sequences, more than 20% being singletons. The sample consisted of PBMCs, taken before TCRalphabeta/CD19-depleted stem cell transplant. The receptor source for this set is a boy in the first two years of life with Wiskott-Aldrich syndrome, due to receive a stem cell transplant. Both conserved end residues are part of each CDR3. D genes are given only for firm matches. Clone sizes are given selectively: once, few, many, or a class where the clone is expanded.

v_gene	d_gene	j_gene	abundance	CDR3aa	CDR3nt
TRBV7-9	TRBD2	TRBJ2-1	NA	CASSWGGARGSYNEQFF	TGTGCCAGCTCATGGGGGGGAGCCCGGGGCTCCTACAATGAGCAGTTCTTC
TRBV7-6	TRBD2	TRBJ2-7	NA	CASSAEITSGSYEQYF	TGTGCCAGCAGCGCAGAAATTACTAGCGGGAGCTACGAGCAGTACTTC
TRBV5-1	TRBD2	TRBJ2-7	NA	CASSTQTSGSYEQYF	TGCGCCAGCAGCACCCAAACTAGCGGGAGCTACGAGCAGTACTTC
TRBV3-1	NA	TRBJ1-1	few	CASSQGPGQTKGTEAFF	TGTGCCAGCAGCCAAGGTCCGGGACAAACTAAGGGGACTGAAGCTTTCTTT
TRBV5-1	NA	TRBJ2-2	NA	CASSLLESGELFF	TGCGCCAGCAGCTTGTTGGAGTCGGGGGAGCTGTTTTTT
TRBV5-1	TRBD1	TRBJ1-1	NA	CASSFGQGGTEAFF	TGCGCCAGCAGCTTCGGACAGGGCGGCACTGAAGCTTTCTTT
TRBV4-1	NA	TRBJ2-1	NA	CASSQEGRDSNEQFF	TGCGCCAGCAGCCAAGAGGGCCGGGACTCCAATGAGCAGTTCTTC
TRBV20-1	TRBD2	TRBJ2-7	NA	CSARLAGAWGSEQYF	TGCAGTGCAAGACTAGCGGGAGCTTGGGGCTCCGAGCAGTACTTC
TRBV20-1	NA	TRBJ1-2	NA	CSARSTGVYGYTF	TGCAGTGCGCGTAGTACAGGAGTCTATGGCTACACCTTC
TRBV2	TRBD1	TRBJ2-3	NA	CASSDRGRGSDTQYF	TGTGCCAGCAGTGATAGGGGGCGAGGGTCAGATACGCAGTATTTT
TRBV6-2/TRBV6-3	TRBD2	TRBJ2-7	few	CASSYGLAGYEQYF	TGTGCCAGCAGCTACGGACTAGCGGGATACGAGCAGTACTTC
TRBV7-6	TRBD2	TRBJ2-7	few	CASSSSGSNEQYF	TGTGCCAGCAGCTCTAGCGGGAGTAACGAGCAGTACTTC
TRBV20-1	NA	TRBJ1-2	NA	CSARESGQIYGYTF	TGCAGTGCTAGAGAGAGCGGACAGATCTATGGCTACACCTTC
TRBV24-1	TRBD1	TRBJ2-2	few	CATSDPGTGTGELFF	TGTGCCACCAGTGATCCCGGGACAGGAACCGGGGAGCTGTTTTTT
TRBV20-1	TRBD2	TRBJ2-1	NA	CSARDASGRAWEQFF	TGCAGTGCTAGAGATGCTAGCGGGAGGGCGTGGGAGCAGTTCTTC
TRBV6-2/TRBV6-3	TRBD2	TRBJ2-7	few	CASAGLASSYEQYF	TGTGCCAGCGCGGGACTAGCGAGCTCCTACGAGCAGTACTTC
TRBV27	TRBD2	TRBJ2-1	NA	CASGTAGAYNEQFF	TGTGCCAGCGGGACGGCGGGAGCATACAATGAGCAGTTCTTC
TRBV5-1	TRBD2	TRBJ2-7	few	CASSSNSGSSYEQYF	TGCGCCAGCAGCAGCAACAGCGGGAGCTCCTACGAGCAGTACTTC
TRBV5-1	TRBD1	TRBJ2-7	NA	CASSMTGLNYEQYF	TGCGCCAGCAGCATGACAGGGCTAAACTACGAGCAGTACTTC
TRBV7-2	NA	TRBJ2-5	few	CASSTQLAIEETQYF	TGTGCCAGCAGCACCCAATTGGCGATAGAAGAGACCCAGTACTTC
TRBV4-1	TRBD1	TRBJ1-4	NA	CASSQEMDRAKLFF	TGCGCCAGCAGCCAAGAGATGGACAGGGCCAAACTGTTTTTT
TRBV10-3	NA	TRBJ1-4	NA	CAISESWLGGVTNEKLFF	TGTGCCATCAGTGAGTCCTGGCTCGGAGGGGTAACTAATGAAAAACTGTTTTTT
TRBV5-1	NA	TRBJ1-1	many	CASSLEPNTEAFF	TGCGCCAGCAGCTTGGAGCCGAACACTGAAGCTTTCTTT
TRBV2	TRBD2	TRBJ2-4	few	CASSDVRAGGRGIQYF	TGTGCCAGCAGTGACGTTCGCGCGGGAGGCCGGGGCATTCAGTACTTC
TRBV20-1	TRBD2	TRBJ2-5	few	CSARDWGGWAETQYF	TGCAGTGCTAGAGATTGGGGGGGTTGGGCAGAGACCCAGTACTTC
TRBV29-1	NA	TRBJ2-5	few	CSVDTGAVETQYF	TGCAGCGTTGATACGGGTGCGGTAGAGACCCAGTACTTC
TRBV3-1	NA	TRBJ1-6	NA	CASSQAFGSPLHF	TGTGCCAGCAGCCAAGCTTTCGGTTCACCCCTCCACTTT
TRBV6-1	NA	TRBJ2-4	NA	CASSPPRGIQYF	TGTGCCAGCAGCCCCCCCCGTGGCATTCAGTACTTC
TRBV7-2	TRBD2	TRBJ2-1	NA	CASGTSGTREQFF	TGTGCCAGCGGGACTAGCGGGACCAGGGAGCAGTTCTTC
TRBV2	TRBD2	TRBJ2-3	few	CASSEAEKRDTDTQYF	TGTGCCAGCAGTGAAGCGGAAAAGCGGGACACAGATACGCAGTATTTT
TRBV28	NA	TRBJ2-7	few	CASSRPGLQHHEQYF	TGTGCCAGCTCCCGCCCGGGGCTACAGCACCACGAGCAGTACTTC
TRBV9	TRBD2	TRBJ2-3	NA	CASSPWREGTDTQYF	TGTGCCAGCAGCCCCTGGCGGGAGGGCACAGATACGCAGTATTTT
TRBV6-5	TRBD1	TRBJ2-7	few	CASSPSDRGFEQYF	TGTGCCAGCAGTCCCTCGGACAGGGGGTTCGAGCAGTACTTC
TRBV2	NA	TRBJ1-2	NA	CASRAWTADGYTF	TGTGCCAGCAGAGCTTGGACGGCAGATGGCTACACCTTC
TRBV29-1	TRBD1	TRBJ2-7	once	CSVVRRGQVYEQYF	TGCAGCGTTGTTCGCAGGGGGCAGGTCTACGAGCAGTACTTC
TRBV7-2	TRBD2	TRBJ2-5	NA	CASSPEGAGGETQYF	TGTGCCAGCAGCCCCGAAGGTGCGGGAGGGGAGACCCAGTACTTC
TRBV7-9	TRBD2	TRBJ2-7	few	CASSLGRAGVSPYEQYF	TGTGCCAGCAGCTTAGGGAGAGCGGGAGTGTCCCCCTACGAGCAGTACTTC
TRBV27	TRBD2	TRBJ2-7	NA	CASKRVAGKTYEQYF	TGTGCCAGCAAAAGGGTAGCGGGAAAAACCTACGAGCAGTACTTC
TRBV7-2	NA	TRBJ2-5	few	CASSLVKRTQETQYF	TGTGCCAGCAGCTTAGTAAAGCGAACACAAGAGACCCAGTACTTC
TRBV20-1	TRBD2	TRBJ2-1	few	CSASLVAGESDYNEQFF	TGCAGTGCTAGCTTGGTAGCGGGAGAGTCCGACTACAATGAGCAGTTCTTC
TRBV29-1	NA	TRBJ2-1	once	CSVAPPYNEQFF	TGCAGCGTCGCTCCTCCCTACAATGAGCAGTTCTTC
TRBV7-2	TRBD2	TRBJ2-5	NA	CASSKTGGETQYF	TGTGCCAGCAGCAAGACGGGGGGAGAGACCCAGTACTTC
TRBV5-1	TRBD1	TRBJ1-6	few	CASSIQQGNNSPLHF	TGCGCCAGCAGTATACAACAGGGGAATAATTCACCCCTCCACTTT
TRBV4-1	TRBD1	TRBJ2-1	NA	CASSHQPGQGLGEQFF	TGCGCCAGCAGCCACCAGCCGGGACAGGGTCTTGGGGAGCAGTTCTTC
TRBV28	TRBD2	TRBJ2-1	NA	CASSLGLAVRRNEQFF	TGTGCCAGCAGTTTGGGACTAGCGGTCAGGAGGAATGAGCAGTTCTTC